What follows is one T cell receptor (beta chain) and its context. The source of the sample is a study of shared clonotypes between healthy human individuals. Repertoires were generated with immunoSEQ multiplex PCR, while TCRdb's copy carries only in-frame clones and drops some. The data show over 1.5 million clones, around 98% seen once. The CDR3 is 15 residues long. V was clipped by 2 bases and J by 2 bases; unmatched bases: 5. Per germline, CDR1 SGHAT and CDR2 FQNNGV. Negatively enriched CD4+ T cells were divided by CD45RA into naive and memory. The rearrangement links TRBV11-2 to TRBJ2-7, with TRBD1 identical over 8 bases. This TCR came from a man under 40 in good health. The material sequenced was naive CD4+ T cells sorted from blood. As for subset: CD45RA+ positively selected. As DNA, the CDR3 is TGTGCCAGCAGCTTATTGGCACAGGGGGCCTACGAGCAGTACTTC. It translates to CASSLLAQGAYEQYF. The full variable domain, with the rest looked up from reference TRBV11-2 and TRBJ2-7, is EAGVAQSPRYKIIEKRQSVAFWCNPISGHATLYWYQQILGQGPKLLIQFQNNGVVDDSQLPKDRFSAERLKGVDSTLKIQPAKLEDSAVYLCASSLLAQGAYEQYFGPGTRLTVT.